This paragraph covers one TCR beta chain sequence. As yet, its antigen is unknown. The V segment lost 0 bases and the J segment 2 bases; nucleotides outside the gene matches: 10. Germline CDR1 is LNHNV and CDR2 is YYDKDF (reference sequence). CDR3 length: 17 amino acids. The record originates from a study of T-cell memory formation after mild COVID-19. Study as a whole: TCR clustering was largely donor specific. General study findings and limits: Most CD4+ clones that shrank were in CM and EM, while CD8+ ones turned up in EMRA.

Constant-segment primers and 5'RACE yielded cDNA libraries for TCR alpha and TCR beta, each carrying sample barcodes and UMIs. TCRdb used MiXCR to reprocess the 5' RACE reads, holding one entry per CDR3 protein. Found here are under 450,000 distinct CDR3 sequences, 20% to 25% of them singletons; the top ten hold 20% to 25%. The receptor comes from a man between 18 and 29 years old who had mild COVID-19 (a few samples of this study predate the infection). Cell type and time point are not known. The chain recombines TRBV15 with TRBJ2-7; 7 bases fit TRBD2. Sample: PBMCs or a T cell subset sorted from them (not recorded which). CDR3 in DNA: TGTGCCACCAGCAGAGAACGGAGTGGCGGGGGAACCTACGAGCAGTACTTC. Its protein is CATSRERSGGGTYEQYF.